The sample holds many counts of the clone carrying this TCR beta chain. The sample comes from a study of blood T cells in healthy people across ages. Next came a second PCR, run for roughly 6 to 11 cycles, which used a sample-barcoded 5' primer along with a J-beta primer mix. TCRdb redid the calling of the 5' RACE reads with MiXCR, one entry per CDR3 protein. Of about 940,000 distinct CDR3 sequences listed, about 44% were seen once; the top ten hold around an eighth. Germline CDR1 is MNHEY and CDR2 is SVGAGI. The V gene lost 4 bases and the J gene lost 5 bases, with 11 bases spanning the gap. The CDR3 contains 13 residues. Donors were systemically healthy Caucasian individuals from Russia aged roughly 6 to 95 years. Every participating donor contributed approximately 9.5 milliliters of peripheral blood through a draw.

Specimen: blood. J is TRBJ2-5 and V is TRBV6-5; no firm D call. This sequence originates from a man aged 25-45 years in good health. The CDR3 loop is CASSFTSRETQYF. CDR3 bases: TGTGCCAGCAGTTTTACAAGCCGGGAGACCCAGTACTTC.